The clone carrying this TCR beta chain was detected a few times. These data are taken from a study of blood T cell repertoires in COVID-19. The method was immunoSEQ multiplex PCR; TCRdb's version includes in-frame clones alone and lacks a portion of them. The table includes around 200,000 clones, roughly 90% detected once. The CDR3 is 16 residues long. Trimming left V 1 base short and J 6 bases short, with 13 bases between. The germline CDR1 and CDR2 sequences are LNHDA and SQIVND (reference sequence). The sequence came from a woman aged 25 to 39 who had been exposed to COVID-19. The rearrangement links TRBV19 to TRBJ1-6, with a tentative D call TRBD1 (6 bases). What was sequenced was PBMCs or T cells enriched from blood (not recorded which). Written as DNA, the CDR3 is TGTGCCAGTAGTATAGTCCCGGGACACCTTAATTCACCCCTCCACTTT. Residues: CASSIVPGHLNSPLHF.